This T cell receptor beta chain was identified during a study of tumor-infiltrating lymphocytes in primary liver carcinoma (dated by TCRdb to the late 2010s). Some background on the complete study: Of the five patients (three men and two women, aged 30 to 69 years), four had hepatocellular carcinoma and one had combined HCC and intrahepatic cholangiocarcinoma. The five patients had tumors of stage T1-T3 N0M0, with maximum diameters ranging from roughly 4.2 to 11 cm. To link TCRbeta repertoire diversity to the local molecular phenotype, the 20 to 30 tumor region samples were profiled with Agilent mRNA microarrays. Roughly 3.65 to 8 million productive TCRbeta reads were obtained per sample, and no significant difference in read depth was found between tissue types. Across five regions of each liver tumor, along with adjacent normal tissue and blood, the study brought together TCRbeta repertoire sequencing, expression microarrays and whole-exome sequencing. A total of 35 specimens from 5 patients, comprising about 25 tumor regions, 5 adjacent noncancerous liver tissues and 5 peripheral blood samples, were covered by TCRbeta repertoire sequencing. Reproducibility between technical replicate repertoires was high, with correlation coefficients above 0.95 and mean shared-clone rates about 0.89. Findings and caveats that apply to the study as a whole: Only 4 or 5 patients were included in the study, and the authors note that the findings should be validated in a larger study. The top 250 clones made up a significantly larger repertoire fraction in tumors than in blood (p = 0.039). Just about 8-25% of top clones turned up in all five regions of a tumor, which suggests spatial heterogeneity among tumor-infiltrating T cells. Comparison of CD4+ and CD8+ T cell repertoires was precluded by the use of bulk unsorted samples. Only the TCR beta chain was sequenced, so true repertoire diversity is likely underestimated because unpaired alpha chains were not captured. Repertoire overlap was higher between tumor regions (mean around 36%) than tumor-adjacent (around 17%) or tumor-blood (14%) pairs, consistent with antigen-driven expansion.

Total RNA and DNA were co-extracted without cell sorting from about 19-30 mg of bulk tissue using the AllPrep DNA/RNA mini kit. Between late 2015 and March 2016, roughly five patients in China with histopathologically diagnosed primary liver carcinoma had surgical resection. Chronic HBV infection was present in the patients, and the patients were treatment-naive at sampling. Five spatially separated regions were sampled per tumor: superior, inferior, left-lateral and right-lateral poles, plus the tumor centre. According to histology, viable tumor cells made up more than 85% of every tumor sample. Pieces of fresh tumor and adjacent tissue were cut in half, with one half kept in RNAlater at -80 degrees C and the other half sent for histology. TCRbeta-specific cDNA was reverse-transcribed from approximately 460 ng total RNA using a constant-region primer and ProtoScript II reverse transcriptase. The TCRbeta libraries were prepared through three rounds of nested multiplex PCR following a slightly modified ARM-PCR procedure. The first two PCR rounds used multiplex TRBV1-TRBV30 forward primers with a Cbeta reverse primer, each for approximately 10 cycles. Sample barcodes and Illumina adapters were added in a final 25-cycle PCR with Deep VentR polymerase. Amplicons of 200-500 bp were gel-purified with a QIAquick gel extraction kit before sequencing. An Illumina HiSeq 2500 was used to sequence the TCRbeta amplicons, generating 250-bp paired-end reads. Under the source paper's analysis protocol: Reads were quality-trimmed with Trimmomatic v0.33, and paired reads were merged with FLASH v1.2.11 to recover full CDR3 sequences. MiGEC v1.2.1b assigned V, D and J germline segments to the rearranged TCRbeta sequences. Clonotype statistics and Shannon-Wiener diversity indices were calculated with VDJtools v1.0.0. To reduce sampling bias, subsequent analyses other than the diversity analysis used only the 250 most abundant clonotypes in each sample. TCRdb itself trimmed the public reads at Q25 with fastp, ran MiXCR and retained productive beta chains. Merged by CDR3 protein, the rows form single entries marked with the most common genes and DNA. The V and J calls were determined by TCRdb, not by the authors. A total of approximately 120,000 distinct CDR3 sequences appear in this sample, under 65% of them only once. Roughly 7.9% of the sample comes from the top ten.

Turning to this clonotype: Its antigen is not yet known. The input lacks base qualities; no much larger clone sits a single base away.

CDR3 length: 15 amino acids, cysteine to phenylalanine. Only the CDR3 DNA stays, 45 bases, in frame from base 1. Between the V and J ends, shortened by 9 bases and 0 bases respectively, the junction contains 18 bases. For CDR1 and CDR2, the germline V gene lists SGHNT and YENEEA. The rearranged segments are TRBV11-3 and TRBJ2-7; the D gene is perhaps TRBD1 or TRBD2, as each covers 5 bases. Sequencing was carried out using liver tumor tissue from sampling region 3. Read against the paper, the sample's cell subset or site label means: tumor region T3, left-lateral pole. The TCR was taken from a woman in her sixties with primary liver carcinoma and hepatitis B virus infection. This receptor carries the CDR3 CARSVGGGSSYEQYF. Read as DNA, the sequence is TGTGCCAGGAGCGTGGGTGGGGGAAGCTCCTACGAGCAGTACTTC.